This T cell receptor beta chain is from a study of T cells in tumors after PD-1 blockade. Looking at the study overall: Patients received pembrolizumab 200 mg every 3 weeks or cemiplimab 350 mg every 2 weeks.

V was shortened by 2 bases and J by 4 bases, with 9 bases between the two germline ends. This CDR3 has 14 amino acids. CDR1 is KGHSH and CDR2 is LQKENI in the germline V gene. As for this clone: Its antigen is undetermined.

Findings of the study overall: Approximately 41% of tumor TCR clonotypes were also found in blood.

Some clones are missing from TCRdb's copy, which holds only in-frame ones; the method was immunoSEQ multiplex PCR. Counted here are some 60,000 clones, roughly 78% occurring once; the ten biggest clones make up roughly 12%. This receptor was obtained from a human donor with basal cell carcinoma. The material was PBMCs, obtained before anti-PD-1 treatment. The genes are TRBV18 and TRBJ1-5; D is ambiguous. CDR3 residues: CASSPGLGNQPQHF. The CDR3 nucleotides are TGTGCCAGCTCACCAGGACTGGGAAATCAGCCCCAGCATTTT. The full variable domain, completed using reference TRBV18 and TRBJ1-5, is NAGVMQNPRHLVRRRGQEARLRCSPMKGHSHVYWYRQLPEEGLKFMVYLQKENIIDESGMPKERFSAEFPKEGPSILRIQQVVRGDSAAYFCASSPGLGNQPQHFGDGTRLSIL.